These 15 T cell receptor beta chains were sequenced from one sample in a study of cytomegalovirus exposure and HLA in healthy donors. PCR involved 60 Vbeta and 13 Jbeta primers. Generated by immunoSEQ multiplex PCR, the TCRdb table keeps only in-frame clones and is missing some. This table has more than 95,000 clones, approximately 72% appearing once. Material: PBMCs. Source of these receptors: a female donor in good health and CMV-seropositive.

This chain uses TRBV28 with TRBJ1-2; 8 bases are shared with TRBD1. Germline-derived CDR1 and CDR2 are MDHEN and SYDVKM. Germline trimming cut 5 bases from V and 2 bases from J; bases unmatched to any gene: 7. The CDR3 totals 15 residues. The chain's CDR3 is CASSTRRQGNYGYTF. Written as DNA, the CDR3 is TGTGCCAGCAGTACCCGAAGACAGGGGAACTATGGCTACACCTTC.

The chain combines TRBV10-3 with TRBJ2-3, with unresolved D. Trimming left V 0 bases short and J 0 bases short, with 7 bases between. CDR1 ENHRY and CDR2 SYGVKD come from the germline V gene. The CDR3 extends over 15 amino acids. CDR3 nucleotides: TGTGCCATCAGTGAGTCGCGGTCTAGCACAGATACGCAGTATTTT. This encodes CAISESRSSTDTQYF.

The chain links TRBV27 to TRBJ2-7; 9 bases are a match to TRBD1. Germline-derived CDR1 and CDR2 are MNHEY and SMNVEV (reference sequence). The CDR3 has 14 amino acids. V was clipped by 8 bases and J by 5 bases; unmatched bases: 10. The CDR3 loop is CASSAGTGSNEQYF. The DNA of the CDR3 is TGTGCCAGCTCCGCCGGGACAGGGAGCAACGAGCAGTACTTC.

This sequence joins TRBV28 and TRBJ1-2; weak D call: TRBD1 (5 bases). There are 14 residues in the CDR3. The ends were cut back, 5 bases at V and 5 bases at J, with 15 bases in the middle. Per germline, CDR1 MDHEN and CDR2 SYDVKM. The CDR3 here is CASSRWGLTYGYTF. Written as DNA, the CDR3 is TGTGCCAGCAGTCGGTGGGGCCTGACTTATGGCTACACCTTC.

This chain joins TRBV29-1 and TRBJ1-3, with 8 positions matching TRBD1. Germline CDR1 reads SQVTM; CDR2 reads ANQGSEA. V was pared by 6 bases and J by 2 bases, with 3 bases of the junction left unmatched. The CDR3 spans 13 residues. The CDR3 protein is CSVTDRAGNTIYF. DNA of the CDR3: TGCAGCGTGACGGACAGGGCTGGAAACACCATATATTTT. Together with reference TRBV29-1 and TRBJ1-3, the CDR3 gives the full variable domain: SAVISQKPSRDICQRGTSLTIQCQVDSQVTMMFWYRQQPGQSLTLIATANQGSEATYESGFVIDKFPISRPNLTFSTLTVSNMSPEDSSIYLCSVTDRAGNTIYFGEGSWLTVV.

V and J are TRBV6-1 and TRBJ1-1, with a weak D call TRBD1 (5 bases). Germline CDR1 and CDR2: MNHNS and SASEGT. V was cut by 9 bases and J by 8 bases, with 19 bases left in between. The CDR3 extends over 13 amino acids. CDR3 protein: CASSREGLEEAFF. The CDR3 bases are TGTGCCAGTTCCAGGGAGGGCCTTGAGGAAGCTTTCTTT.

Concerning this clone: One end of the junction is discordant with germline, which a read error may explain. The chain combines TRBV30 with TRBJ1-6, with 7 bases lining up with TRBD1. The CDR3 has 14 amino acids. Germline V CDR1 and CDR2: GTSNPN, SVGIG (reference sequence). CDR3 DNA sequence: TGTGCCTGGAGTGAGAAGACAGGGAGTTCACCCCTCTACTTT. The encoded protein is CAWSEKTGSSPLYF.

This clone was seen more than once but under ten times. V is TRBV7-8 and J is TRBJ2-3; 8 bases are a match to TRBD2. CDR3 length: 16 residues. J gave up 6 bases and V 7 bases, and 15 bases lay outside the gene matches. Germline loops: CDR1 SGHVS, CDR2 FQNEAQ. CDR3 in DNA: TGTGCCAGCACCCCTCGAACTAGCGGAATGACGGATACGCAGTATTTT. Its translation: CASTPRTSGMTDTQYF.

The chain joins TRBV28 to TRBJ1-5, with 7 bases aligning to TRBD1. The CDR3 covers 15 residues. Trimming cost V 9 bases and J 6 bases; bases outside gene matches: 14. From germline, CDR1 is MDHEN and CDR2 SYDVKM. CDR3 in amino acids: CASMSIQGEVQPQHF. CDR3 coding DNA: TGTGCCAGTATGTCCATCCAGGGGGAGGTTCAGCCCCAGCATTTT.

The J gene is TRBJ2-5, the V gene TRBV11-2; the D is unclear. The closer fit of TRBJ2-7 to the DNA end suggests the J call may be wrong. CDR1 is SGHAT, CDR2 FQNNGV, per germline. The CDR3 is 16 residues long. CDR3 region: CASSRSGSVTSYEQYF. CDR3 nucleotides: TGTGCCAGCAGCCGATCCGGAAGCGTTACCTCCTACGAGCAGTACTTC.

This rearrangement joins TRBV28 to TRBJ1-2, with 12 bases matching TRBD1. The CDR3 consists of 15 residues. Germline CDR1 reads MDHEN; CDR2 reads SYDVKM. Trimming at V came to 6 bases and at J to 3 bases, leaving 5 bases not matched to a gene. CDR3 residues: CASRAGTGGDYGYTF. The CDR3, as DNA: TGTGCCAGCAGGGCCGGGACAGGGGGCGACTATGGCTACACCTTC.

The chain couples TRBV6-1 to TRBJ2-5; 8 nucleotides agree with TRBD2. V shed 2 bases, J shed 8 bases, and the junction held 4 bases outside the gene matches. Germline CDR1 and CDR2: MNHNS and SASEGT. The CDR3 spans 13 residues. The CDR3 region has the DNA TGTGCCAGCAGTGAACGGCTAGCGGGTACCCAGTACTTC. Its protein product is CASSERLAGTQYF.

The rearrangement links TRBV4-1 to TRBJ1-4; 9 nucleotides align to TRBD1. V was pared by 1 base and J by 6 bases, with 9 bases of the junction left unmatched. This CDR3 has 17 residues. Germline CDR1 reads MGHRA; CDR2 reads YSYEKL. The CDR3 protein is CASSQGWTGEGYEKLFF. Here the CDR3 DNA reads TGCGCCAGCAGCCAAGGATGGACAGGGGAAGGTTATGAAAAACTGTTTTTT.

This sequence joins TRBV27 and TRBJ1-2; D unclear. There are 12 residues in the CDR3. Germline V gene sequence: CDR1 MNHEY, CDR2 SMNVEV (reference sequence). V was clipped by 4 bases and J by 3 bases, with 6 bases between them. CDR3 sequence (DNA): TGTGCCAGCAGTTCCGGTTACTATGGCTACACCTTC. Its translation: CASSSGYYGYTF.

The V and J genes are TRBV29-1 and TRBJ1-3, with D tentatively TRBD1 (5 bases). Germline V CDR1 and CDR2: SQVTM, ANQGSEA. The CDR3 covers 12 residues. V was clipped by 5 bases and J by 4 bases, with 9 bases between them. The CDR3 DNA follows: TGCAGCGTTCTCCAGGGAGGAAACACCATATATTTT. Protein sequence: CSVLQGGNTIYF.